Shown below are 3 T cell receptor beta chains from a single sample sequenced in a study of blood T cell repertoires in COVID-19. The method was immunoSEQ multiplex PCR; TCRdb's version includes in-frame clones alone and lacks a portion of them. The table lists 55,000 to 65,000 clones, 79% of them singletons. Specimen: peripheral blood. The receptors shown here come from a man aged 60 to 75 with acute or convalescent COVID-19.

The gene calls are TRBV2 and TRBJ1-3; tentative D call: TRBD1 (5 bases). V lost 2 bases to trimming and J lost 0 bases, with 5 bases between them. Germline CDR1 reads SNHLY; CDR2 reads FYNNEI. The length of the CDR3 is 14 residues. CDR3 protein: CASSEQGSGNTIYF. The CDR3 DNA sequence: TGTGCCAGCAGTGAACAGGGCTCTGGAAACACCATATATTTT. Together with reference TRBV2 and TRBJ1-3, the CDR3 gives the full variable domain: EPEVTQTPSHQVTQMGQEVILRCVPISNHLYFYWYRQILGQKVEFLVSFYNNEISEKSEIFDDQFSVERPDGSNFTLKIRSTKLEDSAMYFCASSEQGSGNTIYFGEGSWLTVV.

In its sample, this clone was seen a few times. The genes are TRBV30 and TRBJ1-1, with D perhaps matching TRBD1 (5 bases). V lost 0 bases, J lost 6 bases, and 11 bases lay in between. In germline, CDR1 is GTSNPN, CDR2 SVGIG (reference sequence). The CDR3 is made up of 13 amino acids. In DNA, the CDR3 is TGTGCCTGGAGTGTATGGACATCCGCTGAAGCTTTCTTT. Encoded protein: CAWSVWTSAEAFF.

The chain links TRBV18 to TRBJ2-5; no clear D. The CDR3 contains 13 residues. The germline gives CDR1 KGHSH, CDR2 LQKENI. Between the trimmed V and J ends, which lost 3 bases and 4 bases, there was a span of 9 bases. The CDR3 region is CASSPYIRETQYF. The CDR3 region has the DNA TGTGCCAGCTCACCGTACATCCGAGAGACCCAGTACTTC.